One and the same sample provided the 19 T cell receptor beta chains below, sequenced in a study of CD8+ T cells in alopecia areata. It was cDNA, reverse transcribed from extracted RNA, that served as the sequencing template. Sequencing was performed with immunoSEQ multiplex PCR; in TCRdb, only in-frame clones are kept and a portion is missing. The sample has about 180,000 clones, 53% seen once. Treatment: oral pan-JAK inhibitor, 5-10 mg twice daily. The sample in question was CD8+ T cells sorted from blood, obtained at week 24, from a patient treated with tofacitinib. Receptors originate from a human donor with alopecia areata.

This clone was detected only a few times. The rearrangement uses TRBV9 and TRBJ2-1; the D is unclear. Deletions cut 0 bases from V and 9 bases from J, with 13 bases between. This CDR3 contains 14 residues. Germline-derived CDR1 and CDR2 are SGDLS and YYNGEE. CDR3 loop: CASSVEFKGFEQFF. The CDR3 nucleotides read TGTGCCAGCAGCGTAGAGTTTAAGGGTTTTGAGCAGTTCTTC.

V gene TRBV6-6 combines with J gene TRBJ2-7, with TRBD2 as a possible D gene (6 bases). CDR1 is MNHNY, CDR2 SVGAGI, per germline (reference sequence). CDR3 size: 14 residues. Between the trimmed V and J ends, which lost 7 bases and 4 bases, there was a span of 17 bases. The CDR3 region is CASNSGVSSYEQYF. Here the CDR3 DNA reads TGTGCCAGCAACTCGGGGGTCAGTTCATACGAGCAGTACTTC.

The chain recombines TRBV4-3 with TRBJ2-7; 7 bases match TRBD1. CDR1 is LGHNA, CDR2 YSLEER, per germline. The CDR3 covers 13 residues. V lost 2 bases to trimming and J lost 4 bases; unmatched junction nucleotides: 2. The CDR3 sequence: CASSQTQGYEQYF. The DNA for the CDR3 is TGCGCCAGCAGCCAAACACAGGGGTACGAGCAGTACTTC.

V gene TRBV4-3 combines with J gene TRBJ2-1; 8 bases fit TRBD2. Looked up from germline, CDR1 is LGHNA and CDR2 is YSLEER. The V and J ends lost 3 bases and 7 bases, in that order; junction bases with no gene match: 2. The CDR3 is 13 residues long. Written as DNA, the CDR3 is TGCGCCAGCAGCCAGGGACTAGTGAATGAGCAGTTCTTC. This codes for CASSQGLVNEQFF.

The V call is TRBV7-2, the J call TRBJ2-1; weak D call: TRBD2 (5 bases). This CDR3 is built from 15 residues. The germline V gene has CDR1 SGHTA and CDR2 FQGNSA. Trimming pared 2 bases from V and 4 bases from J, leaving 12 bases between. The CDR3 DNA reads TGTGCCAGCAGCTTAACGAGGGCCGAGTACAATGAGCAGTTCTTC. Translated: CASSLTRAEYNEQFF.

The chain is built from TRBV11-2 and TRBJ2-3, with TRBD2 as a possible D gene (6 bases). Germline V gene lookup returns CDR1 SGHAT and CDR2 FQNNGV. The CDR3 length is 14 residues. V lost 4 bases, J lost 6 bases, and 14 bases lay in between. CDR3 in DNA: TGTGCCAGCAGCTCACGTGGAGGGTCGGATACGCAGTATTTT. Residues: CASSSRGGSDTQYF.

This clone showed up just a few times. This chain uses TRBV27 with TRBJ1-1, with no clear D. Germline values: CDR1 MNHEY, CDR2 SMNVEV (reference sequence). Trimming left V 4 bases short and J 1 base short, with 1 base between. CDR3 size: 11 residues. CDR3 DNA sequence: TGTGCCAGCAGTTCGAACACTGAAGCTTTCTTT. Protein product: CASSSNTEAFF.

The chain carries TRBV4-3 and TRBJ2-1; possibly TRBD2 for D (5 bases). V was pared by 1 base and J by 8 bases, with 18 bases between. The germline V gene encodes CDR1 LGHNA and CDR2 YSLEER. This CDR3 region has 16 residues. CDR3 loop: CASSQGRAVLGHEQFF. For the CDR3, the DNA is TGCGCCAGCAGCCAAGGAAGGGCGGTACTAGGACATGAGCAGTTCTTC.

This clone was seen a few times. The V gene is TRBV29-1, the J gene TRBJ1-2, with 7 bases matching TRBD1. The CDR3 runs 16 residues. Germline loops: CDR1 SQVTM, CDR2 ANQGSEA. V lost 4 bases, J lost 4 bases, and 15 bases stayed unmatched. For the CDR3, the DNA is TGCAGCGTTGCAACTCGACAGGGTCGTGTACGCTATGGCTACACCTTC. Its protein product is CSVATRQGRVRYGYTF.

This chain links TRBV9 with TRBJ2-7, with 7 bases identical to TRBD2. V shed 4 bases, J shed 1 base, and the junction held 11 bases outside the gene matches. In germline, CDR1 is SGDLS, CDR2 YYNGEE. The CDR3 length is 16 residues. CDR3 sequence reads: CASSSGASDPSYEQYF. The CDR3 DNA follows: TGTGCCAGCAGCAGCGGGGCTAGCGATCCGTCCTACGAGCAGTACTTC.

The chain combines TRBV29-1 with TRBJ2-2; 10 bases line up with TRBD1. This CDR3 contains 15 residues. CDR1 and CDR2 (germline): SQVTM, ANQGSEA. Trimming removed 7 bases from V and 4 bases from J; junction bases left unmatched: 9. DNA of the CDR3: TGCAGCGCCCTCGGGGGACAGGGGACCACCGGGGAGCTGTTTTTT. Its protein product is CSALGGQGTTGELFF.

This clone was observed a handful of times. This chain joins TRBV27 and TRBJ1-2, with D tentatively TRBD1 (5 bases). Trimming cost V 5 bases and J 0 bases, with 10 bases left between them. Per germline, CDR1 MNHEY and CDR2 SMNVEV (reference sequence). The CDR3 is 14 amino acids. CDR3 sequence: CASSRSTANYGYTF. In nucleotides, the CDR3 is TGTGCCAGCAGTCGGTCGACAGCTAACTATGGCTACACCTTC.

This clone was seen more than once but under ten times. This chain uses TRBV29-1 with TRBJ2-4; TRBD2 agrees at 9 bases. Germline V lookup: CDR1 SQVTM, CDR2 ANQGSEA. The J segment lost 4 bases and the V segment lost 5 bases, leaving 3 bases of the junction unmatched. The CDR3 is 13 residues long. The CDR3 sequence is CSVLLAGKNIQYF. The CDR3 DNA follows: TGCAGCGTTCTGCTAGCGGGGAAAAACATTCAGTACTTC.

The table lists this clone with a few counts. This chain joins TRBV19 and TRBJ2-7, with 8 bases fitting TRBD2. Trimming cost V 5 bases and J 6 bases; bases outside gene matches: 6. Germline V gene sequence: CDR1 LNHDA, CDR2 SQIVND (reference sequence). The CDR3 runs 13 residues. Here the CDR3 reads CASSFGGGREQYF. Written as DNA, the CDR3 is TGTGCCAGTAGTTTCGGGGGGGGCCGCGAGCAGTACTTC.

J is TRBJ2-3 and V is TRBV5-6, with D unresolved. CDR1 and CDR2 from the germline V gene are SGHDT and YYEEEE. V was clipped by 1 base and J by 12 bases, with 12 bases between them. This CDR3 comprises 12 residues. For the CDR3, the DNA is TGTGCCAGCAGCTTGTCACCACTCAGACAGTATTTT. Its translation is CASSLSPLRQYF.

The chain recombines TRBV5-6 with TRBJ1-2, with 9 bases lining up with TRBD1. CDR3 length: 13 residues. CDR1 is SGHDT, CDR2 YYEEEE, per germline. The trim removed 2 bases at V and 7 bases at J, leaving 3 bases unmatched. As DNA, the CDR3 is TGTGCCAGCAGCTTAGGGACAGGGAGTGGCTACACCTTC. It is translated as CASSLGTGSGYTF.

This chain uses TRBV29-1 with TRBJ2-2; a weak D match, TRBD2 (6 bases). CDR3 length equals 11 residues. The germline gives CDR1 SQVTM, CDR2 ANQGSEA. With 7 bases removed from V and 7 bases from J, the gap between germline ends came to 10 bases. Here the CDR3 reads CSAGGGGELFF. CDR3 DNA: TGCAGCGCCGGGGGTGGCGGGGAGCTGTTTTTT.

The chain couples TRBV29-1 to TRBJ1-1; D gene ambiguous. CDR1 SQVTM and CDR2 ANQGSEA come from the germline V gene. This CDR3 contains 14 residues. Trimming shortened V by 1 base and J by 6 bases, and 15 bases separated the two germline ends. The CDR3 nucleotides read TGCAGCGTTGAAGGAGGCAGTTCGTTCGCTGAAGCTTTCTTT. As protein: CSVEGGSSFAEAFF.

This clone showed up just a few times. The chain employs TRBV14 and TRBJ2-3, with D perhaps TRBD2 (6 bases). This CDR3 contains 16 residues. V lost 0 bases to trimming and J lost 1 base, with 11 bases between them. From germline, CDR1 is SGHDN and CDR2 FVKESK. This CDR3 is CASSQDLGEGTDTQYF. CDR3 coding DNA: TGTGCCAGCAGCCAAGATTTGGGGGAGGGCACAGATACGCAGTATTTT. Full variable domain (rest looked up from reference TRBV14 and TRBJ2-3): EAGVTQFPSHSVIEKGQTVTLRCDPISGHDNLYWYRRVMGKEIKFLLHFVKESKQDESGMPNNRFLAERTGGTYSTLKVQPAELEDSGVYFCASSQDLGEGTDTQYFGPGTRLTVL.